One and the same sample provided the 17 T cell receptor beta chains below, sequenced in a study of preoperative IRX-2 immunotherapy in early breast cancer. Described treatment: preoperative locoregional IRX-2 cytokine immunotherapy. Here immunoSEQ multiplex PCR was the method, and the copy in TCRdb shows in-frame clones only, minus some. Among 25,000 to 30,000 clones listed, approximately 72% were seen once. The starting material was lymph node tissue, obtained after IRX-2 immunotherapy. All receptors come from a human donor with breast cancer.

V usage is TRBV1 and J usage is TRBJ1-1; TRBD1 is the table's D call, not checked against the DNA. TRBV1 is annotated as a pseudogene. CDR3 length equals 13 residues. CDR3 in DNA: TGCGCCAGCAGCCAAAGCAGGGGATCTGAAGCTTTCTTT. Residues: CASSQSRGSEAFF.

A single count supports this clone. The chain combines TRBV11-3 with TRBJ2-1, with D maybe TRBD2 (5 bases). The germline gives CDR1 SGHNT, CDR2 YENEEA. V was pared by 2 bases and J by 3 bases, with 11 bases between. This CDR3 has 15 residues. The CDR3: CASSLFLAVYNEQFF. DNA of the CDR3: TGTGCCAGCAGCTTATTTCTAGCTGTCTACAATGAGCAGTTCTTC.

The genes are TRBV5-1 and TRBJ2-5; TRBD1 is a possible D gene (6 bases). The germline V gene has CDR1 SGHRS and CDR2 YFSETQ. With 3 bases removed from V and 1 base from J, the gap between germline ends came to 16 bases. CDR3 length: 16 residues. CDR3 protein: CASSWDKGEIQETQYF. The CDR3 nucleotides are TGCGCCAGCAGCTGGGACAAAGGGGAAATCCAAGAGACCCAGTACTTC. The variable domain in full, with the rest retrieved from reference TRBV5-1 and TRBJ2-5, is KAGVTQTPRYLIKTRGQQVTLSCSPISGHRSVSWYQQTPGQGLQFLFEYFSETQRNKGNFPGRFSGRQFSNSRSEMNVSTLELGDSALYLCASSWDKGEIQETQYFGPGTRLLVL.

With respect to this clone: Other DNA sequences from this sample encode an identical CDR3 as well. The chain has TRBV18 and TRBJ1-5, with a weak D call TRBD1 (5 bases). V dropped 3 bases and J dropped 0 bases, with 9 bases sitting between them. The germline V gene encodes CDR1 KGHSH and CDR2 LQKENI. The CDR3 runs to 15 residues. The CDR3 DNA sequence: TGTGCCAGCTCACCGCCGGGGGATAGCAATCAGCCCCAGCATTTT. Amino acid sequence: CASSPPGDSNQPQHF.

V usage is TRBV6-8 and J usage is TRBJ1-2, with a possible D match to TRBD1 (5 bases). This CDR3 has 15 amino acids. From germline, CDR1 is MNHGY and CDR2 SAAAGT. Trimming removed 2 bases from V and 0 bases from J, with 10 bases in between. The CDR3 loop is CASSYGGNTNYGYTF. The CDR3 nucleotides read TGTGCCAGCAGTTACGGGGGGAACACTAACTATGGCTACACCTTC.

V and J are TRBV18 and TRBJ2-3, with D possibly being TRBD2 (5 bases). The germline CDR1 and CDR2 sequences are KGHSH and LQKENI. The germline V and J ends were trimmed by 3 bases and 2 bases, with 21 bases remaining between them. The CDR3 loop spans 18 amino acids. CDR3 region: CASSPYRVSSGLTDTQYF. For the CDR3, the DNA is TGTGCCAGCTCACCGTACCGGGTATCCAGCGGACTCACAGATACGCAGTATTTT.

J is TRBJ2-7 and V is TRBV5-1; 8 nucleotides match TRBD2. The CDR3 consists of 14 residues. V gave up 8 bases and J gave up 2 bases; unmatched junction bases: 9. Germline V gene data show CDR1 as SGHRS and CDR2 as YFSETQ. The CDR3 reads CASTLAGKAYEQYF. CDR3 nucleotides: TGCGCCAGTACCTTAGCGGGAAAAGCCTACGAGCAGTACTTC.

The CDR3 is CASLLSRRVSEVDTEAFF. The DNA for the CDR3 is TGTGCCAGCCTATTATCTCGGAGGGTGTCCGAAGTTGATACTGAAGCTTTCTTT. V is TRBV11-3 and J is TRBJ1-1; D is uncertain. V dropped 8 bases and J dropped 5 bases, with 30 bases sitting between them. Germline assignment: CDR1 SGHNT and CDR2 YENEEA. This CDR3 comprises 18 residues. The complete variable domain, with remaining parts taken from reference TRBV11-3 and TRBJ1-1, reads EAGVVQSPRYKIIEKKQPVAFWCNPISGHNTLYWYLQNLGQGPELLIRYENEEAVDDSQLPKDRFSAERLKGVDSTLKIQPAELGDSAVYLCASLLSRRVSEVDTEAFFGQGTRLTVV.

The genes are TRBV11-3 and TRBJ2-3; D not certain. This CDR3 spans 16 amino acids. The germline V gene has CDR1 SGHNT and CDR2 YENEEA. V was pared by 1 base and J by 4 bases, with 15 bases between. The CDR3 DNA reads TGTGCCAGCAGCTTAGTTGGCAGGCTCGCCGCAGATACGCAGTATTTT. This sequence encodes CASSLVGRLAADTQYF.

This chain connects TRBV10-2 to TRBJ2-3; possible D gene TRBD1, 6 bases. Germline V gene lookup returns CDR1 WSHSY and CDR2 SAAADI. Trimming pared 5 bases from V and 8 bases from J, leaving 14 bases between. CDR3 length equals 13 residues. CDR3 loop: CASSLTGLGTQYF. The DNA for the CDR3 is TGCGCCAGCAGTCTCACAGGGTTGGGTACGCAGTATTTT.

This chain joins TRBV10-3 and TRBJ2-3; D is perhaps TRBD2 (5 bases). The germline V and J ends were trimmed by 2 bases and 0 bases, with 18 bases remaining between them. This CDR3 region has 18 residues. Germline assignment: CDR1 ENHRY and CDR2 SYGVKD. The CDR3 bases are TGTGCCATCAGTGAGCCTCCCGGGGTAGCAGATAGCACAGATACGCAGTATTTT. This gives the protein CAISEPPGVADSTDTQYF.

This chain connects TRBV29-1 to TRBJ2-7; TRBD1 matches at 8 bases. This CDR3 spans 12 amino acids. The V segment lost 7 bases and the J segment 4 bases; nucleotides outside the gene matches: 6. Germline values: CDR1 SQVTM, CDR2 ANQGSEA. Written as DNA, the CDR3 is TGCAGCGGGACGACAGGGGTGTACGAGCAGTACTTC. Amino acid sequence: CSGTTGVYEQYF.

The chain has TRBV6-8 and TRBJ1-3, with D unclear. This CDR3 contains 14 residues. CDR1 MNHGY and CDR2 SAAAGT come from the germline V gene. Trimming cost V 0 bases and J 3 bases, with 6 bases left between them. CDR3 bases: TGTGCCAGCAGTTACTCTGGCGGTGGAAACACCATATATTTT. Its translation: CASSYSGGGNTIYF.

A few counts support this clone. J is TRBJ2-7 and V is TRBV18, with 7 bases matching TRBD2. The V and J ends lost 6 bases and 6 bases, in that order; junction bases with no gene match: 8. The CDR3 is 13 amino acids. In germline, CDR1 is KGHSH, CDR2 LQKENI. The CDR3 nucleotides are TGTGCCAGCTCCCCTTGGACTAGATCCGAGCAGTACTTC. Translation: CASSPWTRSEQYF.

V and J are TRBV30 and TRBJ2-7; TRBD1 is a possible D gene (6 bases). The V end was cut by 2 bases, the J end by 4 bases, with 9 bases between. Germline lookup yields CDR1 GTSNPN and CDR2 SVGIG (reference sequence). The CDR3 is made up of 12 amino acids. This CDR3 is CAWSNRVYEQYF. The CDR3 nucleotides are TGTGCCTGGAGTAACAGGGTATACGAGCAGTACTTC.

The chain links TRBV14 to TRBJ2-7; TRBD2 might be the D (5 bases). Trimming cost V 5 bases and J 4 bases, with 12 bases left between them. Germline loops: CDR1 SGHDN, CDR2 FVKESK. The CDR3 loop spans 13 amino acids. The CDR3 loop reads CASSSRGRYEQYF. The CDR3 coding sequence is TGTGCCAGCAGCTCGCGAGGGCGGTACGAGCAGTACTTC.

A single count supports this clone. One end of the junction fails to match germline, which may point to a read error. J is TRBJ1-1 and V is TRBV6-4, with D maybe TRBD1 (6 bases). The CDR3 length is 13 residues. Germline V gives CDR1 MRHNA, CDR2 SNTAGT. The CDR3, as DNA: TGTGCCAGCAGTTACTCGATGGGGACAAAAGCTTTCTTT. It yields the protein CASSYSMGTKAFF.